A selection of T cell receptor beta chains follows, all from one sample in a study of PD-1 blockade in classical Hodgkin lymphoma. Repertoires were generated with immunoSEQ multiplex PCR, while TCRdb's copy carries only in-frame clones and drops some. The sample has around 29,000 clones, around 90% seen once; the top ten hold 0.35%. The sample taken for sequencing was CD4+ T cells from blood. These receptors were collected from a human donor with classical Hodgkin lymphoma. Each CDR3 is given with its conserved first and last residue.

j_call v_call cdr3_aa
TRBJ2-3 TRBV29-1 CSVTGGGDTQYF
TRBJ2-7 TRBV28 CASTGPYEQYF
TRBJ2-1 TRBV19 CASKKQGGNEQFF
TRBJ2-6 TRBV11-2 CASSGPNGGLGANVLTF
TRBJ1-3 TRBV5-4 CASSLGQTSGNTIYF
TRBJ1-6 TRBV28 CASSLQQYNSPLHF
TRBJ1-2 TRBV9 CASSSAPPLGYTF
TRBJ2-1 TRBV10-1 CASSPTGLPYNEQFF
TRBJ2-2 TRBV5-1 CASSPSAGGTGELFF
TRBJ1-1 TRBV7-2 CASSFTGASEAFF
TRBJ1-2 TRBV9 CASSPGTGLGYTF
TRBJ2-5 TRBV7-2 CASSFPGQGEETQYF
TRBJ2-5 TRBV11-2 CASSYSSPNQETQYF
TRBJ2-7 TRBV18 CASSPRFPGTRGDEQYF
TRBJ2-7 TRBV28 CASSLGQNLPVQYF
TRBJ2-1 TRBV2 CASSSTGTSGGNEQFF